This TCR beta chain was sequenced for a study of CD8 T cells in Susac syndrome. An input of 0.5 to 1 ug of RNA was subjected to reverse transcription using random hexamers. Via MiXCR, TCRdb re-called the immunoSEQ multiplex PCR reads, giving one row per CDR3 protein. The profile shows 300,000 to 350,000 distinct CDR3 sequences, about 90% of them singletons. Sequencing input: CD4+ T cells from PBMCs. This receptor was taken from a human donor with multiple sclerosis.

CDR3 loop: CASSGFSGSSTDTQYF. The DNA of the CDR3 is TGTGCCAGCAGCGGCTTTAGCGGATCTAGCACAGATACGCAGTATTTT. The chain is built from TRBV9 and TRBJ2-3; weak D call: TRBD2 (6 bases). The V end lost 3 bases, the J end lost 0 bases, and 14 bases lay between the germline ends. Germline loops: CDR1 SGDLS, CDR2 YYNGEE. CDR3 length: 16 residues.